This T cell receptor (beta chain) was recovered during a study of shared clonotypes between healthy human individuals. The CDR3 totals 15 residues. Germline V gene data show CDR1 as SGHVS and CDR2 as FNYEAQ. V shed 2 bases and J shed 2 bases, with 12 bases lying between them. Naive CD8 isolation took CD45RO-negative cells positively selected for CCR7 and excluded terminally differentiated effector memory CD45RA+ cells. Data came from immunoSEQ multiplex PCR; TCRdb stores just in-frame clones and leaves some out. Of roughly 2,000,000 clones in the sample, 90% to 95% were seen once. The V call is TRBV7-6, the J call TRBJ2-5, with a tentative D call TRBD1 (6 bases). This TCR was recovered from a man between 18 and 35 years old in good health. Some clones in this sample may be carry-over from other donors' samples. The sequenced sample consisted of naive CD8+ T cells from PBMCs. CDR3 sequence reads: CASSLKWGPQETQYF. CDR3 bases: TGTGCCAGCAGCTTAAAATGGGGGCCGCAAGAGACCCAGTACTTC. Full variable domain (rest looked up from reference TRBV7-6 and TRBJ2-5): GAGVSQSPRYKVTKRGQDVALRCDPISGHVSLYWYRQALGQGPEFLTYFNYEAQQDKSGLPNDRFSAERPEGSISTLTIQRTEQRDSAMYRCASSLKWGPQETQYFGPGTRLLVL.